The rows below give T cell receptor beta chains drawn from one sample of a study of TIL therapy for anti-PD-1-resistant metastatic lung cancer. TCRdb's table, derived via immunoSEQ multiplex PCR, lists solely in-frame clones and lacks some. Here the sample spans 50,000 to 65,000 clones, 75% to 90% being singletons. The sample here was blood, taken at baseline. Source of these receptors: a person between 30 and 79 years old with non-small cell lung cancer. The CDR3 runs from the conserved cysteine through the conserved F or W. D genes are given only for firm matches. Size is omitted from some rows. Given values are once, few, many or a class for expanded clones.

v_gene	j_gene	abundance	d_gene	CDR3aa	CDR3nt
TRBV28	TRBJ1-2	-	-	CASSPQYYGYTF	TGTGCCAGCAGTCCCCAATACTATGGCTACACCTTC
TRBV2	TRBJ1-1	-	-	CASSEWGAGEAFF	TGTGCCAGCAGTGAATGGGGGGCAGGTGAAGCTTTCTTT
TRBV28	TRBJ1-6	-	TRBD1	CASSQPTGKNSPLHF	TGTGCCAGCAGTCAACCGACAGGGAAAAATTCACCCCTCCACTTT
TRBV27	TRBJ2-5	-	TRBD2	CASSLYPSGGGKETQYF	TGTGCCAGCAGTTTATACCCCTCCGGCGGGGGGAAAGAGACCCAGTACTTC
TRBV19	TRBJ2-3	-	TRBD1	CASSTSDRARADTQYF	TGTGCCAGTAGTACCTCCGACAGGGCCAGGGCAGATACGCAGTATTTT
TRBV5-1	TRBJ2-7	-	TRBD2	CASRLTGLATTGEQYF	TGCGCCAGCAGGCTAACGGGACTAGCTACGACCGGCGAGCAGTACTTC
TRBV5-1	TRBJ1-2	-	-	CASSLGGSVDYGYTF	TGCGCCAGCAGCTTGGGGGGGTCGGTCGACTATGGCTACACCTTC
TRBV19	TRBJ2-7	-	TRBD1	CASSIRTGQVTYEQYF	TGTGCCAGTAGTATAAGGACGGGACAGGTCACCTACGAGCAGTACTTC
TRBV3-1/TRBV3-2	TRBJ1-5	-	TRBD1	CASSFTGGAGNQPQHF	TGTGCCAGCAGCTTCACAGGGGGCGCCGGCAATCAGCCCCAGCATTTT
TRBV24-1	TRBJ2-1	few	TRBD2	CATSVLAGGFYEQFF	TGTGCCACCAGTGTGCTAGCGGGGGGGTTTTATGAGCAGTTCTTC
TRBV6-1	TRBJ2-1	-	TRBD2	CASSEEAGSYNEQFF	TGTGCCAGCAGTGAAGAAGCGGGGAGTTACAATGAGCAGTTCTTC
TRBV7-6	TRBJ2-4	-	TRBD1	CASSRGGVKNIQYF	TGTGCCAGCAGCAGAGGGGGCGTGAAAAACATTCAGTACTTC
TRBV24-1	TRBJ1-1	-	-	CATRAGTTNTEAFF	TGTGCCACCAGGGCCGGGACAACGAACACTGAAGCTTTCTTT
TRBV7-2	TRBJ2-1	-	-	CASSFRGLYNEQFF	TGTGCCAGCAGCTTTCGCGGGCTGTACAATGAGCAGTTCTTC
TRBV6-5	TRBJ2-2	-	TRBD2	CASRKAGNTGELFF	TGTGCCAGCAGAAAAGCGGGAAATACCGGGGAGCTGTTTTTT
TRBV4-3	TRBJ1-2	-	-	CASSQEWRTSYGYTF	TGCGCCAGCAGCCAAGAATGGAGGACATCCTATGGCTACACCTTC
TRBV2	TRBJ2-3	-	-	CASSEALWAGNDTQYF	TGTGCCAGCAGTGAAGCGCTTTGGGCCGGTAATGATACGCAGTATTTT
TRBV11-2	TRBJ2-1	-	-	CASSPSLTYNEQFF	TGTGCCAGCAGCCCCAGCTTAACCTACAATGAGCAGTTCTTC
TRBV5-1	TRBJ1-2	-	-	CASNRGGNYGYTF	TGCGCCAGCAATAGAGGGGGAAACTATGGCTACACCTTC
TRBV6-5	TRBJ1-5	once	-	CASSSRGGQPQHF	TGTGCCAGCAGTTCGAGAGGGGGTCAGCCCCAGCATTTT
TRBV28	TRBJ1-6	-	-	CASSPPGRVVSLHF	TGTGCCAGCAGTCCCCCTGGACGGGTGGTATCCCTCCACTTT
TRBV24-1	TRBJ1-2	-	TRBD1	CATSDLHEGQGVFYGYTF	TGTGCCACCAGTGATTTGCATGAAGGACAGGGGGTCTTCTATGGCTACACCTTC
TRBV5-4	TRBJ2-7	-	TRBD1	CASSYVRDRAEEQYF	TGTGCCAGCAGCTATGTCCGGGACAGGGCGGAGGAGCAGTACTTC
TRBV4-3	TRBJ1-6	-	-	CASSQDALYNSPLHF	TGCGCCAGCAGCCAAGATGCCCTCTATAATTCACCCCTCCACTTT
TRBV18	TRBJ2-2	-	-	CASSLPIWGNTGELFF	TGTGCCAGCTCCCTCCCGATATGGGGGAACACCGGGGAGCTGTTTTTT
TRBV7-2	TRBJ1-4	-	-	CASSLEDSKGTNEKLFF	TGTGCCAGCAGCTTAGAGGACAGTAAGGGGACTAATGAAAAACTGTTTTTT
TRBV19	TRBJ1-1	few	-	CASLPRRRDTEAFF	TGTGCCAGCCTCCCCAGGCGGAGGGACACTGAAGCTTTCTTT
TRBV19	TRBJ1-6	-	-	CASSIQGRYSPLHF	TGTGCCAGTAGTATTCAGGGAAGGTATTCACCCCTCCACTTT
TRBV10-2	TRBJ2-7	-	TRBD2	CASSDSGTSGRASSYEQYF	TGCGCCAGCAGTGACTCGGGGACTAGCGGGAGGGCGAGCTCCTACGAGCAGTACTTC
TRBV3-1/TRBV3-2	TRBJ2-3	-	TRBD2	CASSPAGADTQYF	TGTGCCAGCAGCCCAGCGGGGGCAGATACGCAGTATTTT
TRBV6-2/TRBV6-3	TRBJ2-7	once	-	CASSRWNSYEQYF	TGTGCCAGCAGCCGATGGAACTCCTACGAGCAGTACTTC
TRBV28	TRBJ2-1	-	-	CASSLGGGVGYNEQFF	TGTGCCAGCAGTTTGGGAGGCGGGGTGGGCTACAATGAGCAGTTCTTC
TRBV7-2	TRBJ2-1	-	TRBD2	CASSFNGLAGNEQFF	TGTGCCAGCAGCTTTAATGGACTAGCGGGAAATGAGCAGTTCTTC
TRBV7-9	TRBJ2-7	few	TRBD2	CASSSPYREGYEQYF	TGTGCCAGCAGCTCCCCCTATCGGGAGGGGTACGAGCAGTACTTC
TRBV9	TRBJ2-3	-	TRBD2	CASSVVGGRGDTQYF	TGTGCCAGCAGCGTAGTAGGCGGGAGGGGGGATACGCAGTATTTT
TRBV6-5	TRBJ1-3	-	TRBD1	CASITGGSGNTIYF	TGTGCCAGCATCACAGGGGGCTCTGGAAACACCATATATTTT
TRBV28	TRBJ1-2	-	TRBD1	CASISAGGSDYGYTF	TGTGCCAGCATCTCCGCAGGGGGATCGGACTATGGCTACACCTTC
TRBV4-3	TRBJ2-1	-	TRBD2	CASSQEREGSYNEQFF	TGCGCCAGCAGCCAAGAAAGGGAGGGGTCCTACAATGAGCAGTTCTTC
TRBV19	TRBJ1-5	few	TRBD1	CASRSGRVTGHQPQHF	TGTGCCAGTAGATCTGGGAGGGTGACAGGGCATCAGCCCCAGCATTTT
TRBV11-3	TRBJ2-6	-	-	CASSLGVTSGANVLTF	TGTGCCAGCAGCTTGGGGGTAACCTCTGGGGCCAACGTCCTGACTTTC
TRBV5-1	TRBJ2-1	-	TRBD1	CASSPQGAYNEQFF	TGCGCCAGCAGTCCCCAGGGGGCCTACAATGAGCAGTTCTTC
TRBV6-5	TRBJ1-5	-	TRBD1	CASRTGQGNQPQHF	TGTGCCAGCCGTACCGGACAGGGCAATCAGCCCCAGCATTTT
TRBV30	TRBJ1-5	once	-	CAWSGDFSNQPQHF	TGTGCCTGGAGTGGGGACTTTAGCAATCAGCCCCAGCATTTT
TRBV4-3	TRBJ1-6	-	-	CASSQDALADNSPLHF	TGCGCCAGCAGCCAAGACGCCCTGGCGGATAATTCACCCCTCCACTTT